Listed below are T cell receptor beta chains from one sample, sequenced in a study of blood T cell repertoires in COVID-19. Method: immunoSEQ multiplex PCR; TCRdb's copy keeps in-frame clones and lacks some. The table records 160,000 or so clones, 80% of them present only once. Input material: PBMCs or T cells enriched from blood (not recorded which). These receptors all come from a man in his forties or fifties who had recovered from COVID-19. Both conserved end residues are trimmed from each CDR3.

TRBV27	TRBJ2-6	ASSPGQGFGANVLT
TRBV4-1	TRBJ1-1	ASSQANQGNTEAF
TRBV9	TRBJ1-1	ASSVTGRTEAF
TRBV9	TRBJ1-2	ASRSGGQNFYGYT
TRBV5-6	TRBJ1-2	ASSSSPTGAYGYT
TRBV6-5	TRBJ2-2	ASSYLRAASTGELF
TRBV2	TRBJ1-2	ASGTDSYGYT
TRBV19	TRBJ1-5	ASSIAQGLSQPQH
TRBV7-6	TRBJ1-1	ASRNPGTEAF
TRBV5-1	TRBJ2-7	ASSPGTSGAQVQY
TRBV7-2	TRBJ2-2	ASSPRRGGTGELF
TRBV2	TRBJ1-1	ASSVSLANTEAF
TRBV19	TRBJ2-7	ASGSAAGGPTEQY
TRBV5-1	TRBJ1-5	ASSPGDGNQPQH
TRBV30	TRBJ1-1	AWADSRLEAF
TRBV7-9	TRBJ2-2	ASSSWTGRAGELF
TRBV27	TRBJ1-2	ASSSLTGIDGYT
TRBV24-1	TRBJ2-3	ATSPGLQDTQY
TRBV5-5	TRBJ1-4	ASSLVQGDEKLF
TRBV4-1	TRBJ2-7	ASSPTFTYEQY
TRBV19	TRBJ1-1	ASSLTWGDTEAF
TRBV7-3	TRBJ2-2	ASRQGSAGELF
TRBV27	TRBJ1-1	ASSLLTGRAF
TRBV5-8	TRBJ2-1	ASSPQGRGNYNEQF
TRBV13	TRBJ2-5	ASGGQRGGLETQY
TRBV2	TRBJ1-1	ASSELPAGRNQAF
TRBV2	TRBJ1-1	ASSYTGGNTEAF
TRBV5-1	TRBJ2-5	ASSWTGSMETQY
TRBV11-3	TRBJ2-5	ASSPDSQRETQY
TRBV27	TRBJ2-1	ASSSGTGLVGEQF
TRBV21-1	TRBJ1-5	ASSKGGGFSVTVDSNQPQH
TRBV5-4	TRBJ2-2	ASSPAAGQSLF
TRBV6-5	TRBJ1-2	ASRLIGGYQGYT
TRBV2	TRBJ2-7	ASSRRSTLSYEQY
TRBV6-5	TRBJ2-2	AAGKPRTNTGELF